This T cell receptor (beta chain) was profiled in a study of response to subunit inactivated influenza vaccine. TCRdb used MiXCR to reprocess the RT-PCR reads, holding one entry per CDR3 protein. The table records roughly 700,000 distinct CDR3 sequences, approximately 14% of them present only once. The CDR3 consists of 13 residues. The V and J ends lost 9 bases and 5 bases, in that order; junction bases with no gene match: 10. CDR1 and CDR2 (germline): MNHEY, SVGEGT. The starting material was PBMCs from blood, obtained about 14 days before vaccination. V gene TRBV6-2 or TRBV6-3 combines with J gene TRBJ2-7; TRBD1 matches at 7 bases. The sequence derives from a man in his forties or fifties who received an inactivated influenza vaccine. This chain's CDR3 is CARIRDRGHEQYF. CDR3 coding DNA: TGTGCCAGGATCCGGGACAGAGGCCACGAGCAGTACTTC.